This record covers a single T cell receptor (beta chain). Repertoires were generated with immunoSEQ multiplex PCR, while TCRdb's copy carries only in-frame clones and drops some. Among about 150,000 clones listed, 75% to 85% were seen once. This sample is part of a study of blood T cell repertoires in COVID-19. This CDR3 contains 15 residues. Germline V lookup: CDR1 SQVTM, CDR2 ANQGSEA. The germline V and J ends were trimmed by 7 bases and 0 bases, with 17 bases remaining between them. This clonotype was obtained from a woman aged 45-65 years with acute or convalescent COVID-19. This chain connects TRBV29-1 to TRBJ2-3; weak D call: TRBD2 (7 bases). The sequenced material came from peripheral blood. CDR3 bases: TGCAGCGCAAATACAGGGAGGGGGAGCACAGATACGCAGTATTTT. This gives the protein CSANTGRGSTDTQYF.